These T cell receptor beta chains were read from a single sample in a study of cytomegalovirus exposure and HLA in healthy donors. The data were produced by immunoSEQ multiplex PCR, yet TCRdb's version contains in-frame clones alone and is incomplete. This sample carries 130,000 to 150,000 clones, around 78% of them seen once, and the ten largest clones take about 2.5%. Sequencing input: PBMCs. The receptors shown here come from a woman aged 18-35 years in good health and CMV-seropositive. Both conserved end residues are part of each CDR3.

v_gene,CDR3aa
TRBV5-1,CASSLARADTDGYTF
TRBV28,CASSSLGGGNQPQHF
TRBV5-4,CASSLGTGVGARYEQYF
TRBV7-9,CASSTPRAEAFF
TRBV5-1,CASSQTGYSSGYTF
TRBV7-9,CASSFPGVWGYTF
TRBV6-4,CASSTGQGNTEAFF
TRBV14,CASSQVQGGRYEQYF
TRBV6-1,CASSASLGGGETQYF
TRBV5-1,CASSRGGDTGELFF
TRBV7-2,CASSPGQEVYGYTF
TRBV5-6,CASHKTGTGVSGANVLTF
TRBV5-6,CASSEDKNEKLFF
TRBV23-1,CASSPFPDRGRGTDTQYF
TRBV19,CASSLQGMGPYEQYF
TRBV5-1,CASSWPEADTQYF
TRBV9,CASSVVDGDSGNTIYF
TRBV7-9,CASSLSPGQALYGYTF
TRBV7-2,CASSIRGSGNTIYF
TRBV28,CASRETANYGYTF
TRBV5-1,CASRPEGTGNTGELFF
TRBV27,CASSSRLAGGLRSSYEQYF
TRBV11-2,CASSLELAGGPHNEQFF
TRBV28,CASSLLQRGYNEQFF
TRBV2,CASSATPAGKLFF
TRBV2,CASSGGAYNEQFF
TRBV7-2,CASSSWGSGGARNEQFF
TRBV19,CATRGLTEAFF
TRBV19,CASDRQYTEAFF
TRBV19,CASSSGHLSGNTIYF
TRBV5-4,CASSREIRGLNYGYTF
TRBV6-1,CASSEFSGTGANGYTF
TRBV25-1,CASSGGLRSSGNTIYF